This T cell receptor beta chain is from a study of blood T cell repertoires in COVID-19. Ages ranged from roughly 18 to 100 years, with residence in around 24 US areas. Recovered participants had two consecutive negative NP/OP PCR tests, healthcare professional clearance, or symptom resolution. Profiled with immunoSEQ multiplex PCR; TCRdb holds only in-frame clones, not every one. Of under 200,000 clones in the sample, over 75% are singletons; the top ten hold approximately 10%. The junction had 12 bases not matched to a gene; V was cut back by 6 bases and J by 8 bases. From germline, CDR1 is MGHDK and CDR2 SYGVNS. This CDR3 comprises 14 residues.

The V call is TRBV25-1, the J call TRBJ1-2; 7 bases map to TRBD1. The sequenced material came from PBMCs or T cells enriched from blood (not recorded which). The source of this sequence is a man in his fifties or sixties who had recovered from COVID-19. CDR3 loop: CASRTHGQVGGYTF. As DNA, the CDR3 is TGTGCCAGCAGGACCCACGGACAGGTCGGAGGCTACACCTTC.